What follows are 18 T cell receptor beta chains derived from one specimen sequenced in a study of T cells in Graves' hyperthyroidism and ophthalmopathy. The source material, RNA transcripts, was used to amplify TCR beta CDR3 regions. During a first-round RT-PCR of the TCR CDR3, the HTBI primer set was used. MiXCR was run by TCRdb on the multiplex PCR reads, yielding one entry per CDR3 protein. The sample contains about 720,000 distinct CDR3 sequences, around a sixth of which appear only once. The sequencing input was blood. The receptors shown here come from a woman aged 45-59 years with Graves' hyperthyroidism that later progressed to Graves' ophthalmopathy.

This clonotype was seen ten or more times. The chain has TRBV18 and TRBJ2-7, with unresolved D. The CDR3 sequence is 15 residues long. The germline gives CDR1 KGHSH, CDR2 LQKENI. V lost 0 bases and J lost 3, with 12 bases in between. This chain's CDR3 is CASSPPDDGYYEQYF. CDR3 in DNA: TGTGCCAGCTCACCACCTGACGATGGGTACTACGAGCAGTACTTC.

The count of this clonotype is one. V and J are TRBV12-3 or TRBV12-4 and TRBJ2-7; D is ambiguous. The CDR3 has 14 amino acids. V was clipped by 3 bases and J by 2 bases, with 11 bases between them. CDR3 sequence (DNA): TGTGCCAGCAGTTTTGAGACATCGGCCTACGAGCAGTACTTC. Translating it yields CASSFETSAYEQYF.

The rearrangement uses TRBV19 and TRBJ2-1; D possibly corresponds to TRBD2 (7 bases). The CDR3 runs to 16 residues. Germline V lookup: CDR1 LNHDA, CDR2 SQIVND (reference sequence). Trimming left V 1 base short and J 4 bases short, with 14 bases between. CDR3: CASSIGGGARYNEQFF. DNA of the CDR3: TGTGCCAGTAGTATAGGAGGGGGGGCTCGATACAATGAGCAGTTCTTC.

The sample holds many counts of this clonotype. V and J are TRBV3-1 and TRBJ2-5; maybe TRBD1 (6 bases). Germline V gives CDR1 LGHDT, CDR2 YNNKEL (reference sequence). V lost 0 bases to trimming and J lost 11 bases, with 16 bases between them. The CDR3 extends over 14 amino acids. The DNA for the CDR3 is TGTGCCAGCAGCCAAGAGACAGGCACTTGGGGACAGTACTTC. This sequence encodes CASSQETGTWGQYF.

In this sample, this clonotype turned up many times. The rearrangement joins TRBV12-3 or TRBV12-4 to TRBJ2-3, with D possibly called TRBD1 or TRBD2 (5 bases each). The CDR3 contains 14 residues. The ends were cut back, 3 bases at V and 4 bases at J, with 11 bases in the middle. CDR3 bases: TGTGCCAGCAGTTTGGGGGTCAACTCAGATACGCAGTATTTT. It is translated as CASSLGVNSDTQYF.

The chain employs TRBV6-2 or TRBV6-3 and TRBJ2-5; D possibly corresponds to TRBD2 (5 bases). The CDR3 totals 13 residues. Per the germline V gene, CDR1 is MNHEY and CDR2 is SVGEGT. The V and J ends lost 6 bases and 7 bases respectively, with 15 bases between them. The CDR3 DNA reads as TGTGCCAGCAGCAACGGGGTGGGCGCGACCCAGTACTTC. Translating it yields CASSNGVGATQYF.

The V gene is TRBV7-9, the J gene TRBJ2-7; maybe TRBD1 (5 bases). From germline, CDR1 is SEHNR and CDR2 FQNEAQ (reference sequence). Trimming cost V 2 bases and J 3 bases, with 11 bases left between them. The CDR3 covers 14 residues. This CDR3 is CASSLSEQDYEQYF. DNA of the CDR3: TGTGCCAGCAGCTTAAGCGAACAGGACTACGAGCAGTACTTC.

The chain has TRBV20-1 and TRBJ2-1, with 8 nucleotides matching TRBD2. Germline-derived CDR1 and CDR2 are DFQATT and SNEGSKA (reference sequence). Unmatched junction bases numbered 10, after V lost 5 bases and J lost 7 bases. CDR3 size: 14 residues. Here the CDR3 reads CSALTSAALNEQFF. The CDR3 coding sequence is TGCAGTGCTCTGACTAGCGCGGCTTTGAATGAGCAGTTCTTC.

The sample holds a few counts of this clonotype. Here the CDR3 DNA reads TGCGCCAGCAGCTTTGGGACTTTCCGAAAGGTTTCCTACGAGCAGTACTTC. This codes for CASSFGTFRKVSYEQYF. The genes are TRBV5-1 and TRBJ2-7; TRBD2 is a possible D gene (6 bases). V lost 2 bases and J 1 base, leaving 19 bases between the germline ends. The CDR3 contains 17 residues. Per the germline V gene, CDR1 is SGHRS and CDR2 is YFSETQ.

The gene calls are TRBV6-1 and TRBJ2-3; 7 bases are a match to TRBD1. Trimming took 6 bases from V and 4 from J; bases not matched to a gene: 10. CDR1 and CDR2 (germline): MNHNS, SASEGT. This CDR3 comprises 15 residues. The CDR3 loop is CASSLRQGRSDTQYF. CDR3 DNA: TGTGCCAGCAGCCTTAGACAGGGACGGTCAGATACGCAGTATTTT.

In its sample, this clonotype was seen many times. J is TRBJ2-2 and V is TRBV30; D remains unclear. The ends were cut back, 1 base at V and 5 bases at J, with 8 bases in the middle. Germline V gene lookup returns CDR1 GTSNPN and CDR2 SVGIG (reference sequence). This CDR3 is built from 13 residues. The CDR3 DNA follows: TGTGCCTGGAGTGAACTAACGACCGGGGAGCTGTTTTTT. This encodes CAWSELTTGELFF.

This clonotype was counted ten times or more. This CDR3 reads CASSRPSTDTQYF. The CDR3 DNA sequence: TGTGCCAGCAGCCGACCCAGCACAGATACGCAGTATTTT. The V and J genes are TRBV3-1 and TRBJ2-3; D remains ambiguous. This CDR3 is built from 13 residues. V lost 4 bases and J 0 bases, leaving 5 bases between the germline ends. The germline gives CDR1 LGHDT, CDR2 YNNKEL (reference sequence).

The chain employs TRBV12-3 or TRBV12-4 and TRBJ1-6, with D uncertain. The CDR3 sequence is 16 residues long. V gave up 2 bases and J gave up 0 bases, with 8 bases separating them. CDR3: CASSLRNGSYNSPLHF. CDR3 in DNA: TGTGCCAGCAGTTTACGCAACGGCTCCTATAATTCACCCCTCCACTTT.

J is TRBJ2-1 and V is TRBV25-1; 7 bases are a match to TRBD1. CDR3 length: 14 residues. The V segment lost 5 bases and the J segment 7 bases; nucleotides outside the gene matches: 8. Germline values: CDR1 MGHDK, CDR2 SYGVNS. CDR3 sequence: CASSWTGQRNEQFF. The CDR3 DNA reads TGTGCCAGCAGTTGGACGGGACAGAGAAATGAGCAGTTCTTC.

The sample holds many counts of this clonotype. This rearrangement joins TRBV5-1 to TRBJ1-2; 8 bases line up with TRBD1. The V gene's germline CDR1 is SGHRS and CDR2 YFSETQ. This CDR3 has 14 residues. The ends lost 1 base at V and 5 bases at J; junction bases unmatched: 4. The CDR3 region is CASSLPGGSYGYTF. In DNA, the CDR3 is TGCGCCAGCAGCTTGCCAGGGGGCAGTTATGGCTACACCTTC.

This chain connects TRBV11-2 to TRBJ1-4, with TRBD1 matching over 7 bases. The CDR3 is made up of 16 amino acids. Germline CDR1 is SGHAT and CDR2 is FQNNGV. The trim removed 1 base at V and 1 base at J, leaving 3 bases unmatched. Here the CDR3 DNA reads TGTGCCAGCAGCTTAGCACAGGGGTTAACTAATGAAAAACTGTTTTTT. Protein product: CASSLAQGLTNEKLFF.

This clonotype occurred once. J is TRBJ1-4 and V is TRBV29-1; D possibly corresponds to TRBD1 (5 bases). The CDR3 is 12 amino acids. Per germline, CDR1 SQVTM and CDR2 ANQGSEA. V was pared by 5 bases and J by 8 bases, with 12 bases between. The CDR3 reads CSVRGGMEKLFF. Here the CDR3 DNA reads TGCAGCGTTCGGGGCGGAATGGAAAAACTGTTTTTT.

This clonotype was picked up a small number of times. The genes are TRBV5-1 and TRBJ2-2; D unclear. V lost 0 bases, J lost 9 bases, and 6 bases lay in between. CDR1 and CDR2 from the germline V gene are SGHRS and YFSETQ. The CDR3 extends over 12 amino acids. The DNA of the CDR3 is TGCGCCAGCAGCTTGGATTCGCGGGAGCTGTTTTTT. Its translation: CASSLDSRELFF.